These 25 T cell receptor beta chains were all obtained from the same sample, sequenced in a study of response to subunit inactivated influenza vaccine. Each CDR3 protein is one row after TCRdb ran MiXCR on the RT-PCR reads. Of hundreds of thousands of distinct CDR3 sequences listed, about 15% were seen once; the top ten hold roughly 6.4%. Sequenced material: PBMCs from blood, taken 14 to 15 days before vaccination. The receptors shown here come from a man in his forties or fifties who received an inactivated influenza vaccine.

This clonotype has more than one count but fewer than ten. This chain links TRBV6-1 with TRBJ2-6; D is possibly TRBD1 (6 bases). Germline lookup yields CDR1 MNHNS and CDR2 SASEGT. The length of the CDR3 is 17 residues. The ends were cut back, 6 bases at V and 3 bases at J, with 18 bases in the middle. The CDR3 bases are TGTGCCAGCAGACGAAAATACAGGGAAGGTGGGGCCAACGTCCTGACTTTC. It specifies CASRRKYREGGANVLTF.

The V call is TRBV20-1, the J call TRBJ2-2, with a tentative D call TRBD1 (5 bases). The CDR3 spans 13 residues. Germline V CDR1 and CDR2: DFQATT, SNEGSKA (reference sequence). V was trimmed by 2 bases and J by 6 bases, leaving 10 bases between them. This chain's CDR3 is CSARQGWAGELFF. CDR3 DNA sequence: TGCAGTGCTAGACAGGGTTGGGCCGGGGAGCTGTTTTTT.

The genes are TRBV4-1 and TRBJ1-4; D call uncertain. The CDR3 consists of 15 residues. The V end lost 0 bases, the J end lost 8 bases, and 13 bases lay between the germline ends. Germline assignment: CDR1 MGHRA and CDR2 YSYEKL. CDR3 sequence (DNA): TGCGCCAGCAGCCAAGATCGTTCTTATAGGGAAAAACTGTTTTTT. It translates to CASSQDRSYREKLFF.

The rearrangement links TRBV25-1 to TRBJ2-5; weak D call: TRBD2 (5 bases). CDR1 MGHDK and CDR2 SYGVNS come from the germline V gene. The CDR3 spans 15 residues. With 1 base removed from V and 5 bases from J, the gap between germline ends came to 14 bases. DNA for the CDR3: TGTGCCAGCAGTGAATCTGGATTGGGCGGGGAGACCCAGTACTTC. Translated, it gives CASSESGLGGETQYF.

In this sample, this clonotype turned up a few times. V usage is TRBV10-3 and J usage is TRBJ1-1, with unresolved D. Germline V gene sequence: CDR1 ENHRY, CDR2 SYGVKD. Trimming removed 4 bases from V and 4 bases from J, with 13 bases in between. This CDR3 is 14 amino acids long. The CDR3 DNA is TGTGCCATCAGTGTCGAGGCGGGTGGCACTGAAGCTTTCTTT. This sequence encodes CAISVEAGGTEAFF.

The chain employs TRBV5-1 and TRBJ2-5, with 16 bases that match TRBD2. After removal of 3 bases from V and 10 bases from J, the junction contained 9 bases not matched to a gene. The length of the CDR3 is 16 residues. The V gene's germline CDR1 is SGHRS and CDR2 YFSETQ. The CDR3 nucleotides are TGCGCCAGCAGCTCTTCCGGGACTAGCGGGAGGGGGGGCCAGTACTTC. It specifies CASSSSGTSGRGGQYF.

The CDR3 sequence is CASSLVAAKGPYEQYF. DNA for the CDR3: TGTGCCAGCAGCTTAGTGGCCGCGAAGGGTCCCTACGAGCAGTACTTC. The rearrangement joins TRBV7-9 to TRBJ2-7, with D unresolved. V dropped 1 base and J dropped 2 bases, with 15 bases sitting between them. The CDR3 has 16 residues. The germline gives CDR1 SEHNR, CDR2 FQNEAQ (reference sequence).

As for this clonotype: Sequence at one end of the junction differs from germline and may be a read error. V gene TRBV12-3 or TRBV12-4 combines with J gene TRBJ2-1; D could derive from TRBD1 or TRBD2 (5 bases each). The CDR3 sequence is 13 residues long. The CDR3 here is CTSSLGVYNEQFF. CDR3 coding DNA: TGTACCAGCAGTTTGGGGGTTTATAATGAGCAGTTCTTC.

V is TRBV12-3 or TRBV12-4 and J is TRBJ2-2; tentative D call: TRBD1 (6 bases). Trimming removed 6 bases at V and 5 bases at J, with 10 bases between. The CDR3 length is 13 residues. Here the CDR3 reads CASRNQGTGELFF. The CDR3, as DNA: TGTGCCAGCAGGAATCAGGGGACCGGGGAGCTGTTTTTT.

The CDR3 reads CASRSTLASSYNEQFF. Written as DNA, the CDR3 is TGTGCCAGCAGATCCACTCTAGCGAGCTCCTACAATGAGCAGTTCTTC. J is TRBJ2-1 and V is TRBV6-2 or TRBV6-3, with D perhaps TRBD2 (6 bases). CDR1 and CDR2 (germline): MNHEY, SVGEGT. Trimming stripped 6 bases from V and 0 bases from J, with 15 bases between. The CDR3 runs 16 residues.

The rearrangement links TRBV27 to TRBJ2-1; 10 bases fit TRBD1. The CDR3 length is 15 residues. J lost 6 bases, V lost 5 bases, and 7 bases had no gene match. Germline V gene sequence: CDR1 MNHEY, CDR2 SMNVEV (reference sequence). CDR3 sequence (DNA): TGTGCCAGCAGTCCCCGGGACAGGGGAGTCAATGAGCAGTTCTTC. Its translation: CASSPRDRGVNEQFF.

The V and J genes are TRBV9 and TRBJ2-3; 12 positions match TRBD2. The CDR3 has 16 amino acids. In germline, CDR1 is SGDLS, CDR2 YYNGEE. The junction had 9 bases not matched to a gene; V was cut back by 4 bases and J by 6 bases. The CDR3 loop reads CASSPFRTSGVDTQYF. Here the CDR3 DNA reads TGTGCCAGCAGCCCTTTTCGGACTAGCGGGGTGGATACGCAGTATTTT.

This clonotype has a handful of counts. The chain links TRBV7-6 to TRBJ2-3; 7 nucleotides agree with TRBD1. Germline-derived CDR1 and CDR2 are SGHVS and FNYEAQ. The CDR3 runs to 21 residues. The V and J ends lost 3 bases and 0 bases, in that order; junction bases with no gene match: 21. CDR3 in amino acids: CASSFPGTEPIPSRSTDTQYF. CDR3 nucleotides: TGTGCCAGCAGCTTCCCCGGGACAGAGCCCATTCCCTCTAGGAGCACAGATACGCAGTATTTT.

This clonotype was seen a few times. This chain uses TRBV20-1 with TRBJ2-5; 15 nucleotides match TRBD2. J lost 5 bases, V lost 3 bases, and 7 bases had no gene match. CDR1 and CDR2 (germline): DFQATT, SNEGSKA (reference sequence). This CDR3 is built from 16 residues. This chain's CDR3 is CSASGTSGGPLETQYF. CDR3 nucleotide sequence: TGCAGTGCTAGCGGGACTAGCGGGGGGCCATTGGAGACCCAGTACTTC.

CDR3 bases: TGCAGTGCAAAAGGGGGGCGAGAGACCCAGTACTTC. Translation: CSAKGGRETQYF. The chain recombines TRBV20-1 with TRBJ2-5; D is possibly TRBD1 or TRBD2 (6 bases each). The germline V gene encodes CDR1 DFQATT and CDR2 SNEGSKA (reference sequence). The CDR3 runs to 12 residues. The germline V and J ends were trimmed by 6 bases and 4 bases, with 12 bases remaining between them.

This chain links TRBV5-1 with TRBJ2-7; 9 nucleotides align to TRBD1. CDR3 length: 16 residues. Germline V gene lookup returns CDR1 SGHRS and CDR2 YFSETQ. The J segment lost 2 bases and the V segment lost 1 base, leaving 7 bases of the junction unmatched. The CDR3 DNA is TGCGCCAGCAGCTTGCTCCCGGGACAGGGACCCTACGAGCAGTACTTC. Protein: CASSLLPGQGPYEQYF.

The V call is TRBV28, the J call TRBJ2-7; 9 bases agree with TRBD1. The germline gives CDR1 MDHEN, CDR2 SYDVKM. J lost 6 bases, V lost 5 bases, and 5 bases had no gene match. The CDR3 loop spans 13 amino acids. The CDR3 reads CASSATGGLEQYF. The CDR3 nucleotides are TGTGCCAGCAGTGCGACAGGGGGACTCGAGCAGTACTTC. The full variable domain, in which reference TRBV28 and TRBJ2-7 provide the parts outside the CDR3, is DVKVTQSSRYLVKRTGEKVFLECVQDMDHENMFWYRQDPGLGLRLIYFSYDVKMKEKGDIPEGYSVSREKKERFSLILESASTNQTSMYLCASSATGGLEQYFGPGTRLTVT.

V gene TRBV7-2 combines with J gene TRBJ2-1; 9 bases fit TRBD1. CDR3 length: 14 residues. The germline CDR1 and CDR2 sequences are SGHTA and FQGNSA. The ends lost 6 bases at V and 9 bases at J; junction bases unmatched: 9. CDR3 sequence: CASSQARTGVEQFF. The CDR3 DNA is TGTGCCAGCAGTCAGGCCCGGACAGGGGTTGAGCAGTTCTTC.

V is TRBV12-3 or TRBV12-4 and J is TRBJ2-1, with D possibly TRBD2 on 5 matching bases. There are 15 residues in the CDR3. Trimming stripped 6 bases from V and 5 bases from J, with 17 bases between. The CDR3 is CASRISSGNHNEQFF. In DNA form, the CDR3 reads TGTGCCAGCAGAATCTCGAGCGGCAATCACAATGAGCAGTTCTTC.

CDR3 coding DNA: TGTGCCAGCAGCTTTGTAGGGGTGGGCAATCAGCCCCAGCATTTT. Its protein is CASSFVGVGNQPQHF. The rearrangement joins TRBV7-2 to TRBJ1-5; TRBD1 might be the D (5 bases). Germline CDR1 SGHTA, CDR2 FQGNSA. There are 15 residues in the CDR3. Trimming removed 3 bases from V and 2 bases from J, with 11 bases in between.

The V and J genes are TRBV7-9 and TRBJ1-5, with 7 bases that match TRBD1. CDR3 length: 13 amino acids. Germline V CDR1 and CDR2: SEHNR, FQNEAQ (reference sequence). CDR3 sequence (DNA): TGTGCGAAAGACAGGGAATCTTATCAGCCCCAGCATTTT. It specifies CAKDRESYQPQHF.

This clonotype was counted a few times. As DNA, the CDR3 is TGTGCCACCAGCAGAGAGGCTAGCGGGAGGTATAATGAGCAGTTCTTC. It translates to CATSREASGRYNEQFF. The chain employs TRBV15 and TRBJ2-1, with 11 bases aligning to TRBD2. V lost 0 bases, J lost 7 bases, and 5 bases stayed unmatched. The CDR3 extends over 16 amino acids. Germline CDR1 and CDR2: LNHNV and YYDKDF (reference sequence).

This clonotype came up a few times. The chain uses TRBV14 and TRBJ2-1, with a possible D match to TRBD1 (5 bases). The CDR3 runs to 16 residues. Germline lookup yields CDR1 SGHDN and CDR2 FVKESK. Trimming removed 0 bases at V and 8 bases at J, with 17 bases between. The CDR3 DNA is TGTGCCAGCAGCCAAGATACCACAGGTTACGGCGATGAGCAGTTCTTC. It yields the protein CASSQDTTGYGDEQFF. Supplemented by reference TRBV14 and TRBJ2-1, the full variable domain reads EAGVTQFPSHSVIEKGQTVTLRCDPISGHDNLYWYRRVMGKEIKFLLHFVKESKQDESGMPNNRFLAERTGGTYSTLKVQPAELEDSGVYFCASSQDTTGYGDEQFFGPGTRLTVL.

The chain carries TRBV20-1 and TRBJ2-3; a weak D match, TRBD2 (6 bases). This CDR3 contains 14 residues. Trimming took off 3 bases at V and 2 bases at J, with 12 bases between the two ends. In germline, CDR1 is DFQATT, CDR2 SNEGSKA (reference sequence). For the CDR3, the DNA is TGCAGTGCTAGTTTCGGCGGGGCCACAGATACGCAGTATTTT. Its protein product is CSASFGGATDTQYF.

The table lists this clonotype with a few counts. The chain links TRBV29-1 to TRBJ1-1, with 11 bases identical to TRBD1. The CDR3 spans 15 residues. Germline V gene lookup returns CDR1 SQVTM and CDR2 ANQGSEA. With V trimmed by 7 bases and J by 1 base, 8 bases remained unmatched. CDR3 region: CSARTGGAGNTEAFF. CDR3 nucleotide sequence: TGCAGCGCCCGGACAGGGGGCGCGGGGAACACTGAAGCTTTCTTT.